Following are 12 T cell receptor beta chains from one sample sequenced in a study of CD8 T cells in ankylosing spondylitis. Study observations and caveats: Seven to nine highly homologous variants made up a TCR beta motif that seemed to typify ankylosing spondylitis blood.

Using its own MiXCR run on the 5' RACE reads, TCRdb lists one record per CDR3 protein. Found here are 700,000 to 850,000 distinct CDR3 sequences, 12% of them singletons; the top ten hold just over 0.5%. These receptors' targets are unknown. Specimen: blood, either unsorted or a sorted T cell fraction (not recorded which). These receptors were obtained from a male donor with ankylosing spondylitis.

This clonotype came up many times. This chain links TRBV7-2 with TRBJ2-3; D is uncertain. The germline V and J ends were trimmed by 1 base and 0 bases, with 2 bases remaining between them. This CDR3 comprises 13 residues. Germline V gives CDR1 SGHTA, CDR2 FQGNSA. CDR3 protein: CASSLVSTDTQYF. In nucleotides, the CDR3 is TGTGCCAGCAGCTTAGTCAGCACAGATACGCAGTATTTT.

This clonotype has more than one count but fewer than ten. The chain employs TRBV2 and TRBJ2-3; TRBD2 agrees at 9 bases. In germline, CDR1 is SNHLY, CDR2 FYNNEI. This CDR3 comprises 15 residues. V was pared by 10 bases and J by 6 bases, with 14 bases of the junction left unmatched. The CDR3 reads CATAEREAGEDTQYF. DNA for the CDR3: TGTGCCACCGCGGAGCGGGAGGCCGGTGAGGATACGCAGTATTTT.

This clonotype occurred many times. The chain uses TRBV6-4 and TRBJ1-1, with TRBD1 identical over 12 bases. Germline CDR1 MRHNA, CDR2 SNTAGT. This CDR3 region has 20 residues. Trimming removed 5 bases from V and 3 bases from J; junction bases left unmatched: 19. The CDR3, as DNA: TGTGCCAGCAGTACCCGGCCCGAGGGACAGGGGGCGAGGGAAGACACTGAAGCTTTCTTT. Its protein is CASSTRPEGQGAREDTEAFF.

The rearrangement joins TRBV10-3 to TRBJ2-3; 11 nucleotides agree with TRBD2. V dropped 6 bases and J dropped 2; count of bases not matched to a gene: 10. CDR1 ENHRY and CDR2 SYGVKD come from the germline V gene. The CDR3 has 17 amino acids. The CDR3 spells CAIRTATSGILTDTQYF. The CDR3 region has the DNA TGTGCCATCAGAACCGCGACTAGCGGGATTCTCACAGATACGCAGTATTTT.

This clonotype came up a few times. In DNA form, the CDR3 reads TGCGCCAGCAGCTTGGAACGGTACCAGACAGATACGCAGTATTTT. It yields the protein CASSLERYQTDTQYF. The rearrangement links TRBV5-1 to TRBJ2-3; D not certain. Germline values: CDR1 SGHRS, CDR2 YFSETQ. CDR3 length: 15 residues. Trimming removed 0 bases from V and 3 bases from J, with 11 bases in between.

This clonotype was detected only a few times. CDR3 coding DNA: TGTGCCAGCAGCCAGGGACAGGGAATGGAGGGCTACACCTTC. Its translation is CASSQGQGMEGYTF. V usage is TRBV4-2 and J usage is TRBJ1-2, with TRBD1 identical over 9 bases. CDR1 LGHNA and CDR2 YNFKEQ come from the germline V gene. This CDR3 has 14 residues. The V gene end was trimmed by 3 bases and the J gene end by 8 bases; junction bases not matched to a gene: 7.

The gene calls are TRBV10-3 and TRBJ2-1; D call uncertain. Per the germline V gene, CDR1 is ENHRY and CDR2 is SYGVKD. Trimming cost V 6 bases and J 4 bases, with 7 bases left between them. The CDR3 is 12 amino acids. The DNA for the CDR3 is TGTGCCATCAGAGGCTTATACAATGAGCAGTTCTTC. Amino acids: CAIRGLYNEQFF.

This clonotype appeared a few times. J is TRBJ2-2 and V is TRBV7-2; TRBD2 is a possible D gene (6 bases). Germline V gene lookup returns CDR1 SGHTA and CDR2 FQGNSA. The CDR3 totals 15 residues. V lost 2 bases and J 5 bases, leaving 12 bases between the germline ends. The CDR3 DNA reads as TGTGCCAGCAGCTTATACGGGAGTGGGACCGGGGAGCTGTTTTTT. It codes for CASSLYGSGTGELFF.

This clonotype occurred a few times. This rearrangement joins TRBV7-2 to TRBJ2-1; 13 nucleotides align to TRBD2. The CDR3 spans 16 residues. Germline V gene sequence: CDR1 SGHTA, CDR2 FQGNSA. The V gene end was trimmed by 5 bases and the J gene end by 4 bases; junction bases not matched to a gene: 5. CDR3 bases: TGTGCCAGCAGCAAAACTAGCGGGAGGGGATACAATGAGCAGTTCTTC. As protein: CASSKTSGRGYNEQFF. The entire variable domain, with the rest obtained from reference TRBV7-2 and TRBJ2-1, is as follows: GAGVSQSPSNKVTEKGKDVELRCDPISGHTALYWYRQSLGQGLEFLIYFQGNSAPDKSGLPSDRFSAERTGGSVSTLTIQRTQQEDSAVYLCASSKTSGRGYNEQFFGPGTRLTVL.

This clonotype turned up a few times. CDR3 nucleotides: TGTGCCAGCAGCTTAGGACTGACCCTAGGTCAAGAGACCCAGTACTTC. Its protein is CASSLGLTLGQETQYF. This chain uses TRBV7-2 with TRBJ2-5; no clear D. The V and J ends lost 1 base and 2 bases respectively, with 14 bases between them. CDR3 length: 16 amino acids. The germline CDR1 and CDR2 sequences are SGHTA and FQGNSA.

In its sample, this clonotype was seen a few times. The chain has TRBV4-3 and TRBJ1-1; D is unresolved. The germline gives CDR1 LGHNA, CDR2 YSLEER. The CDR3 extends over 15 amino acids. Trimming cost V 0 bases and J 3 bases, with 11 bases left between them. For the CDR3, the DNA is TGCGCCAGCAGCCAAGATAAGAAACCTTACACTGAAGCTTTCTTT. Translation gives CASSQDKKPYTEAFF.

This clonotype came up a few times. The V call is TRBV7-2, the J call TRBJ1-1, with D unclear. V lost 4 bases, J lost 0 bases, and 12 bases lay in between. Germline V CDR1 and CDR2: SGHTA, FQGNSA. There are 15 residues in the CDR3. The CDR3 loop is CASSYLGSMNTEAFF. The CDR3 nucleotides are TGTGCCAGCAGCTACCTGGGCTCTATGAACACTGAAGCTTTCTTT.